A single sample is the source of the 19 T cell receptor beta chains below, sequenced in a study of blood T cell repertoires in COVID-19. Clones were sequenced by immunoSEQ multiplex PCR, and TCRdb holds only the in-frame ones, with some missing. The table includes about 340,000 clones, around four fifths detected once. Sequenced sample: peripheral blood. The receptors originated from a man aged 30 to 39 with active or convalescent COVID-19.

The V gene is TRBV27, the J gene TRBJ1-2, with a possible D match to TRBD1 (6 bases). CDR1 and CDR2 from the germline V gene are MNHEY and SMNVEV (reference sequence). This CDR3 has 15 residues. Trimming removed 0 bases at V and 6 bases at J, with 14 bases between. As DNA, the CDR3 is TGTGCCAGCAGTTTATCGAGAACAGGGCCGGATGGCTACACCTTC. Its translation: CASSLSRTGPDGYTF.

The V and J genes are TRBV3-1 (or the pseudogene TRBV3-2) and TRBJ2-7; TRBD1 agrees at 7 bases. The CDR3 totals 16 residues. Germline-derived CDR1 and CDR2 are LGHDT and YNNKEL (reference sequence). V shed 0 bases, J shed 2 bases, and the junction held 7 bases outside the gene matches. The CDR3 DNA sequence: TGTGCCAGCAGCCAAGATGAAAAAGGACAGGCCTACGAGCAGTACTTC. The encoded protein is CASSQDEKGQAYEQYF.

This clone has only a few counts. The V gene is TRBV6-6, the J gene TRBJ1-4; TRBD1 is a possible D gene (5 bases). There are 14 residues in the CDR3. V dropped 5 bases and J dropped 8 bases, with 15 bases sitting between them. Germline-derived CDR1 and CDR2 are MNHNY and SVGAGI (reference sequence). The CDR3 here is CASSAPGRREKLFF. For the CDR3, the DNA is TGTGCCAGCAGTGCTCCAGGGAGGCGGGAAAAACTGTTTTTT.

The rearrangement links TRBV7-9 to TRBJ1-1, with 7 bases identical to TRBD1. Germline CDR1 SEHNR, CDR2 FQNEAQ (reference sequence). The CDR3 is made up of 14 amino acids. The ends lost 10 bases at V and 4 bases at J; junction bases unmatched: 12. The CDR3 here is CATPPKAGGTEAFF. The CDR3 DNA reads TGTGCCACCCCCCCGAAGGCAGGGGGCACTGAAGCTTTCTTT. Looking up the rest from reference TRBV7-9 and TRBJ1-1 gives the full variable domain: DTGVSQNPRHKITKRGQNVTFRCDPISEHNRLYWYRQTLGQGPEFLTYFQNEAQLEKSRLLSDRFSAERPKGSFSTLEIQRTEQGDSAMYLCATPPKAGGTEAFFGQGTRLTVV.

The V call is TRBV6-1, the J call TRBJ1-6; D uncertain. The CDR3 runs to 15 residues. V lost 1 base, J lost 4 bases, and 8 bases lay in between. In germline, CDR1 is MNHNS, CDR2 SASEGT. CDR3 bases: TGTGCCAGCAGTGAAGGGACGGGATATAATTCACCCCTCCACTTT. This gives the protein CASSEGTGYNSPLHF.

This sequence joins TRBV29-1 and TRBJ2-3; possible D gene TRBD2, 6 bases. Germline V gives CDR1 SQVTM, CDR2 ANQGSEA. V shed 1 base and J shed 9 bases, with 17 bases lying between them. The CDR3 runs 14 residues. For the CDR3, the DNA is TGCAGCGTTGAAGTAGGCAGCGTGGCGGGGACGCAGTATTTT. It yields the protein CSVEVGSVAGTQYF.

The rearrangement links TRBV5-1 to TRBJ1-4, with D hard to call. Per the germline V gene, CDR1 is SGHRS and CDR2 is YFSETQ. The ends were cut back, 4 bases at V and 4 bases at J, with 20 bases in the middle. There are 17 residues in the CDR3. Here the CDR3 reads CASSSGEGVPLNEKLFF. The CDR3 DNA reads TGCGCCAGCAGCAGTGGGGAGGGTGTACCCCTTAATGAAAAACTGTTTTTT.

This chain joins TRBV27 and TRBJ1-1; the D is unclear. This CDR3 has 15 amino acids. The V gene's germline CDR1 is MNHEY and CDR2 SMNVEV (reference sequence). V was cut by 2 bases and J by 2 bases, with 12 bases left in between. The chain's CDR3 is CASSLTGEFNTEAFF. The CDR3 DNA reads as TGTGCCAGCAGTTTAACCGGGGAATTTAACACTGAAGCTTTCTTT.

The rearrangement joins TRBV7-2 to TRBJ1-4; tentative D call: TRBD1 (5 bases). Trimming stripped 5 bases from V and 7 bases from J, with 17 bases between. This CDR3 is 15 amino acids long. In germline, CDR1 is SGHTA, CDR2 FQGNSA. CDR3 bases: TGTGCCAGCAGCCCCCCGTCGCAGGGAGGTGAAAAACTGTTTTTT. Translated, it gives CASSPPSQGGEKLFF.

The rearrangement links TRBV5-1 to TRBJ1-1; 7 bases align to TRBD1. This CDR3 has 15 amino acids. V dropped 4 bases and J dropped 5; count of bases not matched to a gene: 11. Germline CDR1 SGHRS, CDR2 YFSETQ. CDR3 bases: TGCGCCAGCAGCCCAGGGGGTCAGGTTAATACTGAAGCTTTCTTT. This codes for CASSPGGQVNTEAFF.

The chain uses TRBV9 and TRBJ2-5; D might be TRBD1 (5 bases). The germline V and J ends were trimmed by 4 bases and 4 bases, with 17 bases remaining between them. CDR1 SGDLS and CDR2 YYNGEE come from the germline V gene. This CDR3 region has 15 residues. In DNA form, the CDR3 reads TGTGCCAGCAGCCCATCAGGGTCAGTCGCAGAGACCCAGTACTTC. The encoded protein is CASSPSGSVAETQYF.

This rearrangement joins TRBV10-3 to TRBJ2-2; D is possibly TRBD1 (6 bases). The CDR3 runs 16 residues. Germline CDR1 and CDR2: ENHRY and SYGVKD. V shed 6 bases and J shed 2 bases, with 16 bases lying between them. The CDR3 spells CAIRKNRDRNTGELFF. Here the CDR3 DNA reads TGTGCCATCAGGAAAAACAGGGACCGAAACACCGGGGAGCTGTTTTTT.

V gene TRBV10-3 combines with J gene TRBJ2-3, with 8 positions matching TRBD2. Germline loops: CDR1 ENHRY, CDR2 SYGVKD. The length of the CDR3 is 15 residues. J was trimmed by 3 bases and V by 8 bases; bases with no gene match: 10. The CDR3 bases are TGTGCCATCGGGATCAGCGGGAGAAGAACAGATACGCAGTATTTT. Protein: CAIGISGRRTDTQYF.

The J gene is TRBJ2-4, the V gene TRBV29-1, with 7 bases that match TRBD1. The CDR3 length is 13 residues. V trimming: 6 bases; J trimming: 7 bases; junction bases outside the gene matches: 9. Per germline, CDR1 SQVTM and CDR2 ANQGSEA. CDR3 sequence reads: CSVGVGGANIQYF. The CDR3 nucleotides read TGCAGCGTCGGAGTAGGGGGCGCGAACATTCAGTACTTC.

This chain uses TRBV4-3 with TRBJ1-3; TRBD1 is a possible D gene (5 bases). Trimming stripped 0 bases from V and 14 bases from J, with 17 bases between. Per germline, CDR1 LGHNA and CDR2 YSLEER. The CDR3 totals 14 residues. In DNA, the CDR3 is TGCGCCAGCAGCCAAGATTCTGGGAACAGGATGGTATATTTT. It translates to CASSQDSGNRMVYF.

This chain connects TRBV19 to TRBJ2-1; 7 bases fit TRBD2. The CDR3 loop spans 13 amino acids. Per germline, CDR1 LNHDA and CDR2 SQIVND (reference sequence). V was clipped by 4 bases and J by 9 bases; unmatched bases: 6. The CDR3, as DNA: TGTGCCAGTAGTAAGACTAGCTTGGTTGAGCAGTTCTTC. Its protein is CASSKTSLVEQFF.

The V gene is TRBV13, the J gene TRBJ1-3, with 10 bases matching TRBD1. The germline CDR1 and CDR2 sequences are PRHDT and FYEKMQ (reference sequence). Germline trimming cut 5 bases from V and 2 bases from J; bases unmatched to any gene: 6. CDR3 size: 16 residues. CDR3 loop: CASSNIDRGPGNTIYF. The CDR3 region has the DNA TGTGCCAGCAGCAATATCGACAGGGGGCCTGGAAACACCATATATTTT.

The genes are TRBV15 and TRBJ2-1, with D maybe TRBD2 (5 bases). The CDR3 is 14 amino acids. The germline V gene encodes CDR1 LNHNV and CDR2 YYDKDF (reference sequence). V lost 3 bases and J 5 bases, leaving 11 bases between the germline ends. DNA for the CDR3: TGTGCCACCAGCAGTGGGCGGGTTGACAATGAGCAGTTCTTC. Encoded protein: CATSSGRVDNEQFF.

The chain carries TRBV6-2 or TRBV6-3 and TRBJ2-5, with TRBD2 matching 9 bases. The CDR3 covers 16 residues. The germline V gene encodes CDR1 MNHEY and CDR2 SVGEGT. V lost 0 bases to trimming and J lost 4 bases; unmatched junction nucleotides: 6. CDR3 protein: CASSYSRAGGLETQYF. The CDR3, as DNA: TGTGCCAGCAGTTACTCGAGGGCGGGGGGGCTAGAGACCCAGTACTTC.